The rows below give T cell receptor beta chains drawn from one sample of a study of beta chain features in type 1 diabetes. Sequenced by immunoSEQ multiplex PCR; TCRdb stores in-frame clones only, minus some. This table holds a few hundred thousand clones, roughly 25% found once. Sequencing used naive CD4+ T cells from blood. These receptors were obtained from a woman aged 30 to 39 with type 1 diabetes. Each CDR3 is given with its conserved first and last residue. The D gene is left open where the match is weak. Size values are once, few and many counts, or a class for expanded clones, and some rows have none.

cdr3_aa: CASSLDRGSGEQFF
cdr3_nt: TGTGCCAGCAGCTTAGATCGGGGGAGCGGTGAGCAGTTCTTC
v_call: TRBV11-2
d_call: NA
clone_size: NA
j_call: TRBJ2-1

cdr3_aa: CASSTMTGSTDTQYF
cdr3_nt: TGTGCCAGCAGCACAATGACAGGGAGCACAGATACGCAGTATTTT
v_call: TRBV13
d_call: TRBD1
clone_size: once
j_call: TRBJ2-3

cdr3_aa: CASSVEVGGNTEAFF
cdr3_nt: TGTGCCAGCAGCGTAGAGGTCGGGGGGAACACTGAAGCTTTCTTT
v_call: TRBV9
d_call: NA
clone_size: NA
j_call: TRBJ1-1

cdr3_aa: CASSLQTGAYNEQFF
cdr3_nt: TGCGCCAGCAGCTTGCAGACAGGGGCATACAATGAGCAGTTCTTC
v_call: TRBV5-1
d_call: TRBD1
clone_size: few
j_call: TRBJ2-1

cdr3_aa: CASSHDTNYGYTF
cdr3_nt: TGTGCCAGCAGCCACGACACTAACTATGGCTACACCTTC
v_call: TRBV6-5
d_call: NA
clone_size: few
j_call: TRBJ1-2

cdr3_aa: CASTTGSGANVLTF
cdr3_nt: TGTGCCAGCACCACAGGGTCTGGGGCCAACGTCCTGACTTTC
v_call: TRBV27
d_call: NA
clone_size: few
j_call: TRBJ2-6

cdr3_aa: CASSSTGRDGEQFF
cdr3_nt: TGCGCCAGCAGTAGCACTGGCCGAGATGGTGAGCAGTTCTTC
v_call: TRBV5-1
d_call: NA
clone_size: NA
j_call: TRBJ2-1

cdr3_aa: CASSQVTGTNEKLFF
cdr3_nt: TGCGCCAGCAGCCAAGTCACCGGAACTAATGAAAAACTGTTTTTT
v_call: TRBV4-1
d_call: NA
clone_size: NA
j_call: TRBJ1-4

cdr3_aa: CASSLKVTGIYGYTF
cdr3_nt: TGTGCCAGCAGCTTAAAAGTGACAGGGATCTATGGCTACACCTTC
v_call: TRBV7-9
d_call: TRBD1
clone_size: few
j_call: TRBJ1-2

cdr3_aa: CASSLRGGPNYGYTF
cdr3_nt: TGTGCCAGCAGTCTAAGAGGGGGTCCGAACTATGGCTACACCTTC
v_call: TRBV28
d_call: NA
clone_size: NA
j_call: TRBJ1-2

cdr3_aa: CASSSERSLGNTIYF
cdr3_nt: TGTGCCAGCAGTTCTGAGAGAAGCCTTGGAAACACCATATATTTT
v_call: TRBV27
d_call: NA
clone_size: NA
j_call: TRBJ1-3

cdr3_aa: CASSDNGGETQYF
cdr3_nt: TGTGCCAGCAGTGACAATGGGGGGGAGACCCAGTACTTC
v_call: TRBV25-1
d_call: NA
clone_size: NA
j_call: TRBJ2-5

cdr3_aa: CASSPIGGRVRNQPQHF
cdr3_nt: TGCGCCAGCAGCCCGATAGGAGGGAGGGTTAGGAATCAGCCCCAGCATTTT
v_call: TRBV4-1
d_call: NA
clone_size: NA
j_call: TRBJ1-5